This TCR beta chain was sequenced during a study of blood T cells in healthy people across ages. V gave up 4 bases and J gave up 3 bases, with 13 bases separating them. This CDR3 is built from 13 residues. Germline CDR1 reads SQVTM; CDR2 reads ANQGSEA. The use of a sample-barcoded 5' primer and a J-beta primer mix characterized a second PCR of roughly 6 to 11 cycles. A single record per CDR3 protein comes from TCRdb applying MiXCR to the 5' RACE reads. The sample has roughly 700,000 distinct CDR3 sequences, around half seen once. This clonotype came up a few times. The chain joins TRBV29-1 to TRBJ2-7; a weak D match, TRBD2 (6 bases). The TCR sequence derives from a woman aged 55-69 years in good health. The material sequenced was blood. Here the CDR3 reads CSVAAGLFYEQYF. CDR3 coding DNA: TGCAGCGTTGCTGCGGGACTCTTCTACGAGCAGTACTTC.